Listed here is a single T cell receptor (beta chain). Antigen: not known. The data were obtained in a study of cytomegalovirus exposure and HLA in healthy donors. Study observations and caveats: For most subjects, TCR beta sequences were reported to predict HLA-A and HLA-B alleles with accuracy.

PCR involved 60 Vbeta and 13 Jbeta primers. The repertoire was sequenced with immunoSEQ multiplex PCR; TCRdb's copy has only in-frame clones and lacks some. The sample data list around 130,000 clones. V was shortened by 2 bases and J by 4 bases, with 12 bases between the two germline ends. The CDR3 is 15 residues long. Per the germline V gene, CDR1 is SGHAT and CDR2 is FQNNGV. This sequence originates from a woman between 40 and 55 years old in good health and CMV-seronegative. The sequencing sample was made of PBMCs. The J gene is TRBJ1-5, the V gene TRBV11-2; no reliable D call. In DNA form, the CDR3 reads TGTGCCAGCAGCTTATGTTCGGGTGCGAATCAGCCCCAGCATTTT. It codes for CASSLCSGANQPQHF.